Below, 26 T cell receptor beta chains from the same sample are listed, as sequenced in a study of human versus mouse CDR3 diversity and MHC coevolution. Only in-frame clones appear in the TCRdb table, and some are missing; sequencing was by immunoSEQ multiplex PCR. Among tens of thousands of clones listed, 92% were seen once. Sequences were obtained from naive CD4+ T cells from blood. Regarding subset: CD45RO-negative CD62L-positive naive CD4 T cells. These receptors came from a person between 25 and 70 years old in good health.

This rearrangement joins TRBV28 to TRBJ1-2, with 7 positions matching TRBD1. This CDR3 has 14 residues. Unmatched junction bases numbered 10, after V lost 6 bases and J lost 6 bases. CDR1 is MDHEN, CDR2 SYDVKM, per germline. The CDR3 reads CASSHGQAYDGYTF. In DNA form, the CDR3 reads TGTGCCAGCAGCCACGGACAGGCCTATGATGGCTACACCTTC.

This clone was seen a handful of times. The CDR3 sequence: CASSLEQGYNVLTF. The CDR3 coding sequence is TGTGCCAGCAGCTTAGAGCAGGGTTACAACGTCCTGACTTTC. This chain joins TRBV11-2 and TRBJ2-6; TRBD1 is a possible D gene (5 bases). CDR3 size: 14 residues. Germline loops: CDR1 SGHAT, CDR2 FQNNGV. V dropped 0 bases and J dropped 9 bases, with 9 bases sitting between them.

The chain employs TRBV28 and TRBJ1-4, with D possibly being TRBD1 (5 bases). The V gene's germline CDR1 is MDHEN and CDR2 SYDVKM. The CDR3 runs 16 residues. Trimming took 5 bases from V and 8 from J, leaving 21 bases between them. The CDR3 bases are TGTGCCAGCAGTCTCCGCGGAGGGGTTGGGGGGGAAAAACTGTTTTTT. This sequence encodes CASSLRGGVGGEKLFF.

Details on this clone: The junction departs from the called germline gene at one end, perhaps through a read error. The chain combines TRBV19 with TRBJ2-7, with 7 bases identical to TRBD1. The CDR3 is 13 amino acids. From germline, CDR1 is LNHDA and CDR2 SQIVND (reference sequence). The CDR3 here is CTSSSGQFGEQYF. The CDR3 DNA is TGTACCAGTAGTTCGGGACAGTTTGGCGAGCAGTACTTC.

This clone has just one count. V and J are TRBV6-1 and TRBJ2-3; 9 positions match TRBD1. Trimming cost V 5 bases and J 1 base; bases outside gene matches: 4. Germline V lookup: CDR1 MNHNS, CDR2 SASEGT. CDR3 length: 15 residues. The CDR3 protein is CASSTRTGGTDTQYF. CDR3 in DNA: TGTGCCAGCAGTACGCGGACAGGGGGCACAGATACGCAGTATTTT.

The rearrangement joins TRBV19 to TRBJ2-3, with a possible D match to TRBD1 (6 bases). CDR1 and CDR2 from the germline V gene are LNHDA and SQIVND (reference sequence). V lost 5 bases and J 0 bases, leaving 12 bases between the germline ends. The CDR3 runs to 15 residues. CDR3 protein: CASSLGQRSTDTQYF. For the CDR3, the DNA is TGTGCCAGTAGTTTAGGACAGAGAAGCACAGATACGCAGTATTTT.

CDR3 in DNA: TGTGCCAGCAGCCCAACATCCAGGGGGCGCGAGTATGGCTACACCTTC. Its protein is CASSPTSRGREYGYTF. The chain employs TRBV9 and TRBJ1-2; 8 bases fit TRBD1. Germline CDR1 reads SGDLS; CDR2 reads YYNGEE. There are 16 residues in the CDR3. Trimming cost V 4 bases and J 5 bases; bases outside gene matches: 13.

CDR3 nucleotide sequence: TGTGCCAGCAGTGACGTAGCGGGGGAGGGCCAAGAGACCCAGTACTTC. Its protein is CASSDVAGEGQETQYF. The chain recombines TRBV7-9 with TRBJ2-5, with 9 bases identical to TRBD2. The germline gives CDR1 SEHNR, CDR2 FQNEAQ (reference sequence). This CDR3 spans 16 amino acids. The V and J ends lost 6 bases and 1 base, in that order; junction bases with no gene match: 9.

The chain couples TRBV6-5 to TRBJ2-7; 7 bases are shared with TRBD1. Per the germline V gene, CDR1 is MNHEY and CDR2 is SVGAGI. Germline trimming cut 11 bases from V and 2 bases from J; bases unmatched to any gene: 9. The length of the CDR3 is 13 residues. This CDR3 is CAATLDRAYEQYF. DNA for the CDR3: TGTGCCGCTACACTCGACAGGGCCTACGAGCAGTACTTC.

CDR3 nucleotides: TGTGCCATCAGTGATGGGGCTGCTGGGAATCAGCCCCAGCATTTT. Translating gives CAISDGAAGNQPQHF. This chain connects TRBV10-3 to TRBJ1-5; D might be TRBD1 (5 bases). The CDR3 covers 15 residues. The V end was cut by 3 bases, the J end by 4 bases, with 13 bases between. The V gene's germline CDR1 is ENHRY and CDR2 SYGVKD.

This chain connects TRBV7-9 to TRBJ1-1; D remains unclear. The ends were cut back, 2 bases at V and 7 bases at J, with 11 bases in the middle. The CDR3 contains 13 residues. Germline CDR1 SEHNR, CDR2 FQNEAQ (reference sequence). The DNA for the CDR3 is TGTGCCAGCAGCTTATCGTCTCGGGGTGAAGCTTTCTTT. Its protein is CASSLSSRGEAFF.

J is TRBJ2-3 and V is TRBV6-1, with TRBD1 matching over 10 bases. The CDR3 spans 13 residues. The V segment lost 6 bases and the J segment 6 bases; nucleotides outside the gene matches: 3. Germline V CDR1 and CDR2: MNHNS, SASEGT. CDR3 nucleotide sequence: TGTGCCAGCAGAGCGGACAGGGGGGATACGCAGTATTTT. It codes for CASRADRGDTQYF.

The CDR3 region has the DNA TGTGCCAGCAGCCCTACCGGGACAGCACTTTATGGCTACACCTTC. It translates to CASSPTGTALYGYTF. The chain combines TRBV7-9 with TRBJ1-2, with 7 nucleotides matching TRBD1. The J segment lost 5 bases and the V segment lost 5 bases, leaving 11 bases of the junction unmatched. The V gene's germline CDR1 is SEHNR and CDR2 FQNEAQ (reference sequence). The CDR3 runs to 15 residues.

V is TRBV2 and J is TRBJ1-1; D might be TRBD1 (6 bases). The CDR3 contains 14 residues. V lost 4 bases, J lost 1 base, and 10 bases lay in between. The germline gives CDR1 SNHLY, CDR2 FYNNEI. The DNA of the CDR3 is TGTGCCAGCAGTGCCGGACAGACGAACACTGAAGCTTTCTTT. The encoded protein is CASSAGQTNTEAFF.

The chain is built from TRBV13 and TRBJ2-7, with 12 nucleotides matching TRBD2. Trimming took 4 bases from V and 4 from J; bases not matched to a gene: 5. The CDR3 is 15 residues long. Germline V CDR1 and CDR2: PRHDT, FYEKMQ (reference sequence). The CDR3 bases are TGTGCCAGCAGCTCCGGACTAGCGGGGAAGTACGAGCAGTACTTC. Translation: CASSSGLAGKYEQYF.

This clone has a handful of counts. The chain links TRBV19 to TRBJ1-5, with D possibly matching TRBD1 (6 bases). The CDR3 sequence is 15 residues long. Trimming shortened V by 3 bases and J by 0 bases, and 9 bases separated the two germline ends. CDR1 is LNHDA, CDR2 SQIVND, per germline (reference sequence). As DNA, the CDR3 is TGTGCCAGTAGTATGAGGGGGAATAGCAATCAGCCCCAGCATTTT. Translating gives CASSMRGNSNQPQHF.

The CDR3, as DNA: TGTGCCAGCTCCAGGGGTCGGGATCAGCCCCAGCATTTT. Translation gives CASSRGRDQPQHF. The chain joins TRBV5-8 to TRBJ1-5, with a weak D call TRBD1 (6 bases). The CDR3 runs 13 residues. CDR1 and CDR2 (germline): SGHTS, YDEGEE. V lost 7 bases to trimming and J lost 5 bases, with 13 bases between them.

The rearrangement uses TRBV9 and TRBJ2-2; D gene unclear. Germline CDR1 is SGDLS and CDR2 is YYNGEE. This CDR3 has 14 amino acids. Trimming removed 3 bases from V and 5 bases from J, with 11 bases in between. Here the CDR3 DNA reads TGTGCCAGCAGCGCCCGTGAGTGGACCGGGGAGCTGTTTTTT. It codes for CASSAREWTGELFF.

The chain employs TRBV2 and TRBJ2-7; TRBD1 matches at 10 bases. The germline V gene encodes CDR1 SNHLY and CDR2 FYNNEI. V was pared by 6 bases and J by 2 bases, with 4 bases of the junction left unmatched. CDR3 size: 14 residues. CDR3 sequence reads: CASRPGQGTYEQYF. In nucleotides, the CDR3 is TGTGCCAGCAGGCCGGGACAGGGGACCTACGAGCAGTACTTC. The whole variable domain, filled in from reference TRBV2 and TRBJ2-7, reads EPEVTQTPSHQVTQMGQEVILRCVPISNHLYFYWYRQILGQKVEFLVSFYNNEISEKSEIFDDQFSVERPDGSNFTLKIRSTKLEDSAMYFCASRPGQGTYEQYFGPGTRLTVT.

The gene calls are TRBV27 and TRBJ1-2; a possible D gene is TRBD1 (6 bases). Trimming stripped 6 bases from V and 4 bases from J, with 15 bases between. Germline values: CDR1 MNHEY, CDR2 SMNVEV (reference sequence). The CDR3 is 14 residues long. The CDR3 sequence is CASRRTGIGYGYTF. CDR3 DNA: TGTGCCAGCAGAAGAACAGGGATCGGCTATGGCTACACCTTC.

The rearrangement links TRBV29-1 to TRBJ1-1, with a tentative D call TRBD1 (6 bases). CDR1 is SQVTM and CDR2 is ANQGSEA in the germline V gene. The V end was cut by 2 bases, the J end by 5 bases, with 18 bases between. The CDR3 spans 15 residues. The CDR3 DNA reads TGCAGCGTTGAAAATCGGGGGGCCGGGTTGACTGAAGCTTTCTTT. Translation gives CSVENRGAGLTEAFF.

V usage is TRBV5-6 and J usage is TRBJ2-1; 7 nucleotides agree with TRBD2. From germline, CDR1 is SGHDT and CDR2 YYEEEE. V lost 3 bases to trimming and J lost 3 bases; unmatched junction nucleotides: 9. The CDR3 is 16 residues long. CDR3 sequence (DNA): TGTGCCAGCAGCTACCTCCCGGCTAGCGGCTACAATGAGCAGTTCTTC. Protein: CASSYLPASGYNEQFF.

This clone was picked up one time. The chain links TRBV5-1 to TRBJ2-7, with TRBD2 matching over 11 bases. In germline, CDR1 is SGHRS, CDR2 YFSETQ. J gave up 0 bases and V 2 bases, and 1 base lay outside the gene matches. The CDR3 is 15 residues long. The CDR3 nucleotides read TGCGCCAGCAGCTTCACTAGCGGGAGCTCCTACGAGCAGTACTTC. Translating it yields CASSFTSGSSYEQYF.

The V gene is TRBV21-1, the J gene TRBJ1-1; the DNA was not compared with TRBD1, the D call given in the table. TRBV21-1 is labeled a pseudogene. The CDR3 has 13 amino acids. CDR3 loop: CASRGTANTEAFF. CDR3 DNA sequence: TGTGCCAGCAGGGGGACAGCGAACACTGAAGCTTTCTTT.

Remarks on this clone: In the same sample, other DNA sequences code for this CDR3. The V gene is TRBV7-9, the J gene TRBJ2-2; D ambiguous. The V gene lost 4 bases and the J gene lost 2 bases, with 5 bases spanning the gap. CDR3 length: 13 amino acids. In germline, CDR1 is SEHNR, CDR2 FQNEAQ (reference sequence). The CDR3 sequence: CASSSTNTGELFF. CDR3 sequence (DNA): TGTGCCAGCAGCTCAACTAACACCGGGGAGCTGTTTTTT.

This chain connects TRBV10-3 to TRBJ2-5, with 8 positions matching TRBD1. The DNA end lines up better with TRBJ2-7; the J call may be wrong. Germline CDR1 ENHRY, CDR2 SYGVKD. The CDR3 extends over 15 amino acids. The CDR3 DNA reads TGTGCCATCAGTGACCCGACAGGGGCCCGCTACGAGCAGTACTTC. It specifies CAISDPTGARYEQYF.